These 32 T cell receptor beta chains came from one sample sequenced in a study of beta chain features in type 1 diabetes. As every portion of the isolated RNA was reverse transcribed, the sequencing read expressed TCRB transcripts. The data were produced by immunoSEQ multiplex PCR, yet TCRdb's version contains in-frame clones alone and is incomplete. The data hold about 620,000 clones, with 15% to 19% observed a single time. Sequenced material: naive CD4+ T cells from blood. Every receptor here comes from a man between 18 and 35 years old in good health.

This clone showed up just a few times. This chain uses TRBV7-3 with TRBJ1-1; no firm D call. V dropped 2 bases and J dropped 0 bases, with 16 bases sitting between them. This CDR3 has 17 residues. Germline values: CDR1 SGHTA, CDR2 FQGTGA. The CDR3 sequence: CASSLGVREYLNTEAFF. The CDR3 region has the DNA TGTGCCAGCAGCTTAGGAGTAAGGGAGTACCTGAACACTGAAGCTTTCTTT.

In this sample, this clone turned up a few times. The V call is TRBV27, the J call TRBJ2-5, with 8 nucleotides matching TRBD2. This CDR3 is built from 15 residues. The J segment lost 1 base and the V segment lost 2 bases, leaving 3 bases of the junction unmatched. Germline-derived CDR1 and CDR2 are MNHEY and SMNVEV (reference sequence). As DNA, the CDR3 is TGTGCCAGCAGTTTACTGGCGGGGGGCCAAGAGACCCAGTACTTC. Its translation: CASSLLAGGQETQYF.

The V and J genes are TRBV7-9 and TRBJ2-1, with TRBD2 matching over 8 bases. The trim removed 0 bases at V and 3 bases at J, leaving 4 bases unmatched. This CDR3 has 16 residues. Germline CDR1 reads SEHNR; CDR2 reads FQNEAQ (reference sequence). CDR3: CASSLAGTRSYNEQFF. The CDR3 DNA is TGTGCCAGCAGCTTAGCCGGGACTAGAAGCTACAATGAGCAGTTCTTC.

This clone was recorded a few times. This chain links TRBV4-1 with TRBJ1-4; no firm D call. The CDR3 spans 16 residues. Germline CDR1 MGHRA, CDR2 YSYEKL. V lost 1 base and J lost 8, with 17 bases in between. The CDR3 loop reads CASSQAGRQRREKLFF. Here the CDR3 DNA reads TGCGCCAGCAGCCAAGCTGGCCGGCAGCGGAGGGAAAAACTGTTTTTT.

A few counts support this clone. The J gene is TRBJ1-3, the V gene TRBV10-3, with D tentatively TRBD1 (6 bases). This CDR3 comprises 14 residues. Looked up from germline, CDR1 is ENHRY and CDR2 is SYGVKD. Trimming removed 9 bases at V and 0 bases at J, with 12 bases between. The CDR3 region has the DNA TGTGCCATGACAGGCGAGGTCTCTGGAAACACCATATATTTT. It translates to CAMTGEVSGNTIYF.

The rearrangement uses TRBV7-2 and TRBJ2-6, with 7 bases matching TRBD1. V gave up 1 base and J gave up 4 bases; unmatched junction bases: 4. This CDR3 comprises 16 residues. Germline V CDR1 and CDR2: SGHTA, FQGNSA. The CDR3 DNA reads as TGTGCCAGCAGCTTAGGGTCGGGACAGGGGGCCAACGTCCTGACTTTC. Translation: CASSLGSGQGANVLTF.

V usage is TRBV7-3 and J usage is TRBJ1-2, with D possibly matching TRBD1 (5 bases). This CDR3 has 15 residues. Germline assignment: CDR1 SGHTA and CDR2 FQGTGA. V was clipped by 4 bases and J by 4 bases, with 16 bases between them. CDR3 amino acids: CASSSAKQGSYGYTF. CDR3 nucleotides: TGTGCCAGCAGCTCAGCAAAGCAGGGTTCCTATGGCTACACCTTC.

This clone has a handful of counts. The rearrangement links TRBV27 to TRBJ1-1; 7 bases map to TRBD1. With V trimmed by 5 bases and J by 0 bases, 9 bases remained unmatched. The CDR3 is 16 amino acids. Germline CDR1 and CDR2: MNHEY and SMNVEV (reference sequence). CDR3 loop: CASSTPPGQLNTEAFF. The CDR3 coding sequence is TGTGCCAGCAGTACCCCACCGGGACAGCTGAACACTGAAGCTTTCTTT.

This clone appeared a few times. The chain links TRBV10-3 to TRBJ2-5; D may be TRBD2 (5 bases). Per the germline V gene, CDR1 is ENHRY and CDR2 is SYGVKD. Trimming shortened V by 5 bases and J by 2 bases, and 6 bases separated the two germline ends. The CDR3 spans 12 residues. The CDR3 spells CAISPGQETQYF. The DNA of the CDR3 is TGTGCCATCAGTCCGGGACAAGAGACCCAGTACTTC.

In its sample, this clone was seen a few times. The rearrangement links TRBV28 to TRBJ2-3; D unclear. Trimming shortened V by 4 bases and J by 8 bases, and 13 bases separated the two germline ends. The CDR3 runs 13 residues. Germline values: CDR1 MDHEN, CDR2 SYDVKM. DNA for the CDR3: TGTGCCAGCAGTTCGCCCCCTCACGGTACGCAGTATTTT. This translates into CASSSPPHGTQYF. The variable domain in full, completed from reference TRBV28 and TRBJ2-3, reads DVKVTQSSRYLVKRTGEKVFLECVQDMDHENMFWYRQDPGLGLRLIYFSYDVKMKEKGDIPEGYSVSREKKERFSLILESASTNQTSMYLCASSSPPHGTQYFGPGTRLTVL.

This clone was detected only a few times. The CDR3 bases are TGTGCTAGTGGTTCGCACCTAGCGGGAGGGCCCCACAATGAGCAGTTCTTC. Its translation: CASGSHLAGGPHNEQFF. The rearrangement uses TRBV12-5 and TRBJ2-1; 12 bases match TRBD2. Losses at the gene ends were 4 bases for V and 5 bases for J; bases not matched to a gene: 9. Germline CDR1 and CDR2: LGHNT and FRNRAP. The CDR3 is 17 amino acids.

This chain uses TRBV7-3 with TRBJ1-1, with D perhaps matching TRBD1 (6 bases). The CDR3 totals 14 residues. Germline V gene lookup returns CDR1 SGHTA and CDR2 FQGTGA. The V end was cut by 5 bases, the J end by 4 bases, with 14 bases between. Here the CDR3 reads CASSQTGSVTEAFF. In nucleotides, the CDR3 is TGTGCCAGCAGCCAAACAGGGTCGGTCACTGAAGCTTTCTTT.

This chain links TRBV4-1 with TRBJ1-5; 8 positions agree with TRBD1. CDR1 is MGHRA, CDR2 YSYEKL, per germline. V gave up 4 bases and J gave up 2 bases; unmatched junction bases: 7. The CDR3 contains 16 residues. CDR3 nucleotide sequence: TGCGCCAGCAGCCGAACCGGGACAGGACGCAATCAGCCCCAGCATTTT. As protein: CASSRTGTGRNQPQHF.

This clone was detected only a few times. The chain couples TRBV7-2 to TRBJ2-7; D remains ambiguous. V lost 2 bases, J lost 0 bases, and 11 bases lay in between. CDR1 is SGHTA, CDR2 FQGNSA, per germline. The CDR3 spans 15 residues. DNA of the CDR3: TGTGCCAGCAGCTTACGTCTGATTGACTCCTACGAGCAGTACTTC. Its protein product is CASSLRLIDSYEQYF.

This clone has just a few counts. V and J are TRBV2 and TRBJ1-1; possible D gene TRBD1, 5 bases. Germline assignment: CDR1 SNHLY and CDR2 FYNNEI. Trimming cost V 6 bases and J 0 bases, with 11 bases left between them. The CDR3 consists of 14 residues. In DNA, the CDR3 is TGTGCCAGCAGGCTAACAGGAGTGAACACTGAAGCTTTCTTT. Translating it yields CASRLTGVNTEAFF. Drawing the rest from reference TRBV2 and TRBJ1-1, the complete variable domain is EPEVTQTPSHQVTQMGQEVILRCVPISNHLYFYWYRQILGQKVEFLVSFYNNEISEKSEIFDDQFSVERPDGSNFTLKIRSTKLEDSAMYFCASRLTGVNTEAFFGQGTRLTVV.

In this sample, this clone turned up a few times. The V gene is TRBV28, the J gene TRBJ2-3, with TRBD1 matching over 7 bases. Trimming removed 6 bases from V and 1 base from J; junction bases left unmatched: 7. The CDR3 length is 15 residues. Germline-derived CDR1 and CDR2 are MDHEN and SYDVKM. Here the CDR3 DNA reads TGTGCCAGCAGACCAGAGGGGGCGGGCACAGATACGCAGTATTTT. It translates to CASRPEGAGTDTQYF.

The chain uses TRBV9 and TRBJ1-1, with no clear D. Trimming cost V 5 bases and J 3 bases, with 14 bases left between them. Germline CDR1 is SGDLS and CDR2 is YYNGEE. This CDR3 region has 14 residues. CDR3 in DNA: TGTGCCAGCAGGAGAGACGGCGGAGACACTGAAGCTTTCTTT. Translation: CASRRDGGDTEAFF.

J is TRBJ1-1 and V is TRBV5-1, with D perhaps TRBD1 (5 bases). The CDR3 is 15 residues long. V lost 3 bases to trimming and J lost 3 bases, with 15 bases between them. The germline V gene encodes CDR1 SGHRS and CDR2 YFSETQ. The CDR3 nucleotides read TGCGCCAGCAGCTCCCGCACCGGGGCGCACACTGAAGCTTTCTTT. Translating gives CASSSRTGAHTEAFF.

In DNA, the CDR3 is TGTGCCAGCAGCTTTGGTACCGGACAGGGTATGACCGGGGAGCTGTTTTTT. Translating gives CASSFGTGQGMTGELFF. The chain has TRBV7-9 and TRBJ2-2; 8 bases map to TRBD1. There are 17 residues in the CDR3. The V gene's germline CDR1 is SEHNR and CDR2 FQNEAQ (reference sequence). J lost 5 bases, V lost 3 bases, and 11 bases had no gene match.

This clone was observed a few times. The chain carries TRBV29-1 and TRBJ1-1; the D gene is possibly TRBD1 (5 bases). Germline CDR1 is SQVTM and CDR2 is ANQGSEA. The V end lost 4 bases, the J end lost 5 bases, and 14 bases lay between the germline ends. This CDR3 contains 13 residues. The CDR3 reads CSVVGGARTEAFF. CDR3 sequence (DNA): TGCAGCGTTGTAGGAGGGGCAAGGACTGAAGCTTTCTTT. Full variable domain (missing parts from reference TRBV29-1 and TRBJ1-1): SAVISQKPSRDICQRGTSLTIQCQVDSQVTMMFWYRQQPGQSLTLIATANQGSEATYESGFVIDKFPISRPNLTFSTLTVSNMSPEDSSIYLCSVVGGARTEAFFGQGTRLTVV.

Remarks on this clone: This CDR3 is also generated by other DNA sequences in the sample. The rearrangement uses TRBV30 and TRBJ1-6, with a weak D call TRBD1 (6 bases). V was cut by 0 bases and J by 10 bases, with 16 bases left in between. Germline-derived CDR1 and CDR2 are GTSNPN and SVGIG (reference sequence). This CDR3 contains 15 residues. In DNA form, the CDR3 reads TGTGCCTGGAGTGTACGGGGGCCAAGAGGGTCACCCCTCCACTTT. Encoded protein: CAWSVRGPRGSPLHF.

This clone turned up a few times. The genes are TRBV6-5 and TRBJ2-7, with D perhaps matching TRBD1 or TRBD2 (5 bases each). Germline loops: CDR1 MNHEY, CDR2 SVGAGI. The CDR3 length is 13 residues. V lost 6 bases to trimming and J lost 5 bases, with 14 bases between them. This CDR3 reads CASSQDYRNEQYF. The CDR3 region has the DNA TGTGCCAGCAGCCAAGACTACAGGAACGAGCAGTACTTC.

This clone has only a few counts. J is TRBJ2-5 and V is TRBV7-3, with a weak D call TRBD2 (5 bases). Looked up from germline, CDR1 is SGHTA and CDR2 is FQGTGA. The CDR3 has 13 residues. Between the trimmed V and J ends, which lost 5 bases and 1 base, there was a span of 8 bases. The CDR3 is CASSPGVQETQYF. CDR3 coding DNA: TGTGCCAGCAGCCCCGGGGTCCAAGAGACCCAGTACTTC.

This clone was detected only a few times. The V and J genes are TRBV5-4 and TRBJ1-1; no clear D gene. Germline assignment: CDR1 SGHNT and CDR2 YYREEE (reference sequence). CDR3 length equals 13 residues. Trimming pared 1 base from V and 7 bases from J, leaving 11 bases between. The CDR3 loop reads CASSLLPDREAFF. For the CDR3, the DNA is TGTGCCAGCAGCTTGCTCCCAGACCGTGAAGCTTTCTTT.

The V and J genes are TRBV28 and TRBJ1-2; 9 bases fit TRBD1. V lost 8 bases, J lost 8 bases, and 6 bases stayed unmatched. The germline V gene encodes CDR1 MDHEN and CDR2 SYDVKM. This CDR3 comprises 12 residues. The CDR3 DNA reads as TGTGCCAGCGGGGGACAGGGTAGGGGCTACACCTTC. Translating it yields CASGGQGRGYTF.

In regard to this clone: Other nucleotide sequences from this sample produce the same CDR3. The genes are TRBV29-1 and TRBJ1-3; D may be TRBD1 (5 bases). Per the germline V gene, CDR1 is SQVTM and CDR2 is ANQGSEA. This CDR3 is built from 14 residues. The V end was cut by 2 bases, the J end by 0 bases, with 8 bases between. CDR3 bases: TGCAGCGTTGAACAGGGCTTCTCTGGAAACACCATATATTTT. Its translation is CSVEQGFSGNTIYF.

V usage is TRBV13 and J usage is TRBJ2-7, with 11 bases lining up with TRBD2. Germline V lookup: CDR1 PRHDT, CDR2 FYEKMQ (reference sequence). The CDR3 is 14 residues long. V gave up 5 bases and J gave up 5 bases; unmatched junction bases: 5. CDR3 residues: CASSRPSGGNEQYF. CDR3 in DNA: TGTGCCAGCAGCCGACCTAGCGGGGGGAACGAGCAGTACTTC.

This clone appeared a few times. The rearrangement uses TRBV9 and TRBJ2-5, with D possibly being TRBD2 (5 bases). Between the trimmed V and J ends, which lost 4 bases and 2 bases, there was a span of 12 bases. Germline CDR1 is SGDLS and CDR2 is YYNGEE. The CDR3 has 14 amino acids. In DNA form, the CDR3 reads TGTGCCAGCAGCCACGAGGGCCTTCAAGAGACCCAGTACTTC. It translates to CASSHEGLQETQYF.

This rearrangement joins TRBV21-1 to TRBJ2-7; the D call of TRBD2 is as the table states it, not checked on the DNA. TRBV21-1 constitutes a pseudogene. This CDR3 comprises 14 residues. Here the CDR3 reads CASSSSGRAYEQYF. In DNA, the CDR3 is TGTGCCAGCAGCAGTAGCGGGAGGGCCTACGAGCAGTACTTC.

The rearrangement uses TRBV7-8 and TRBJ2-2, with 16 bases lining up with TRBD2. V was pared by 5 bases and J by 1 base, with 4 bases of the junction left unmatched. Germline-derived CDR1 and CDR2 are SGHVS and FQNEAQ. CDR3 length: 18 residues. The CDR3 spells CASSKGLAGGWNTGELFF. The CDR3 bases are TGTGCCAGCAGCAAGGGACTAGCGGGGGGGTGGAACACCGGGGAGCTGTTTTTT.

Only a few counts were recorded for this clone. V is TRBV6-1 and J is TRBJ2-5; 11 bases line up with TRBD1. Trimming took 9 bases from V and 4 from J; bases not matched to a gene: 4. The CDR3 extends over 13 amino acids. Germline V gives CDR1 MNHNS, CDR2 SASEGT. The CDR3 sequence: CASPGTGGETQYF. Here the CDR3 DNA reads TGTGCCAGTCCCGGGACAGGGGGAGAGACCCAGTACTTC.

The CDR3 spells CASSSQRQGYGYTF. DNA for the CDR3: TGTGCCAGCAGTTCCCAACGACAGGGCTATGGCTACACCTTC. This rearrangement joins TRBV6-1 to TRBJ1-2, with 7 bases aligning to TRBD1. Trimming at V came to 5 bases and at J to 4 bases, leaving 7 bases not matched to a gene. The CDR3 is made up of 14 amino acids. Germline V gives CDR1 MNHNS, CDR2 SASEGT.